The source of this T cell receptor (beta chain) is a study of T cell responses to AZD1222 COVID-19 vaccine. TCRdb's table, derived via immunoSEQ multiplex PCR, lists solely in-frame clones and lacks some. Seen here are 190,000 or so clones, 91% observed once, and the top ten hold 3% to 3.5%. The CDR3 runs to 16 residues. Trimming cost V 0 bases and J 3 bases; bases outside gene matches: 8. Germline CDR1 MNHEY, CDR2 SVGEGT. Pooled samples include second doses given at about 4 or 12 weeks. The study's findings and limits: Among spike-specific TCRs, nearly half reportedly target unmutated variant regions. The donors showed a predominance of white British ancestry and of females, with possible underestimation of clonal diversity. Only 5 or 6 AZD1222 recipients were seropositive at baseline.

As for this clone: The antigen is undetermined.

The gene calls are TRBV6-2 or TRBV6-3 and TRBJ2-7; 7 nucleotides match TRBD1. The TCR sequence derives from an adult who received the AZD1222 COVID-19 vaccine. Here the sequenced sample was peripheral blood, taken 28 days after the second AZD1222 dose. CDR3 coding DNA: TGTGCCAGCAGTTACTCGAGGACAGGCGGAAACTACGAGCAGTACTTC. Translation: CASSYSRTGGNYEQYF.